This T cell receptor (beta chain) appears in the sequencing data of a study of blood T cell repertoires in COVID-19. On the study more broadly: T cells, B-cell-depleted T cells, or PBMCs supplied cDNA or gDNA.

The CDR3 spans 18 residues. The junction had 15 bases not matched to a gene; V was cut back by 4 bases and J by 9 bases. Germline loops: CDR1 MGHRA, CDR2 YSYEKL. Cohort assignment relied on participant-reported clinical history. How the authors handled the data: Amplification of reference gene primers provided the estimated nucleated cell counts. The table came from immunoSEQ multiplex PCR; TCRdb's copy has only in-frame clones and leaves some out. Clone size and V and J calls were adopted from that table, with D and trimming inferred from the DNA. In the table there are around 190,000 clones, around 87% of which are singletons.

This sequence joins TRBV4-1 and TRBJ2-1, with 13 bases identical to TRBD2. This receptor was obtained from a middle-aged woman in a cohort exposed to, infected with or recovered from COVID-19 (not recorded which). Material for sequencing was PBMCs or T cells enriched from blood (not recorded which). CDR3 sequence: CASSRTMTSGRPGVEQFF. DNA for the CDR3: TGCGCCAGCAGCCGCACCATGACTAGCGGGAGGCCCGGGGTTGAGCAGTTCTTC.